These T cell receptor beta chains were read from a single sample in a study of shared clonotypes between healthy human individuals. Sequencing was performed with immunoSEQ multiplex PCR; in TCRdb, only in-frame clones are kept and a portion is missing. The sample has 1.5 million to 2.5 million clones; about 95% are singletons. The sample taken for sequencing was naive CD8+ T cells sorted from blood. These receptors were obtained from a man aged 18 to 35 in good health. CDR3s leave out the opening cysteine and the closing phenylalanine or tryptophan.

TRBV5-1,13,ASSLVQGNDSPLH
TRBV9,13,ASSVGLADSYEQY
TRBV5-5,13,ASSYDNSGVYEQY
TRBV13,14,ASSHRDGWDQETQY
TRBV6-5,12,ASSYANSYNEQF
TRBV4-1,13,ASSQVGPANDEQY
TRBV18,13,ASSHSSGFNQPQH
TRBV6-6,13,ASSYSGTGSHEQY
TRBV5-8,11,ASSYGQDYEQY
TRBV10-2,14,ASSESSGGSYNEQF
TRBV10-3,11,AISELGGETQY
TRBV27,11,ASTWLEGDEQF
TRBV7-8,15,ASSSGTSGRAQETQY
TRBV4-1,9,ASGGGGKLF
TRBV5-6,13,ASSFWDTQSYEQY
TRBV6-5,9,ASSYSFEQY
TRBV5-6,10,ASSYGGNEQY
TRBV5-1,14,ASSSGQGLLAGELF
TRBV12-5,14,ASGWNGEDLSYEQY
TRBV27,12,ASSKPGPTYEQY
TRBV5-4,14,ASSLDLAAAGDEQF
TRBV10-3,13,AISDRDRMNTEAF
TRBV6-6,12,ASSYRDSGTEAF
TRBV28,12,ASSSRGGYNEQF
TRBV19,11,ASSYRGNTEAF
TRBV11-2,13,ASGGTSGRIYEQY
TRBV7-9,12,ASSLSLGQDEQF